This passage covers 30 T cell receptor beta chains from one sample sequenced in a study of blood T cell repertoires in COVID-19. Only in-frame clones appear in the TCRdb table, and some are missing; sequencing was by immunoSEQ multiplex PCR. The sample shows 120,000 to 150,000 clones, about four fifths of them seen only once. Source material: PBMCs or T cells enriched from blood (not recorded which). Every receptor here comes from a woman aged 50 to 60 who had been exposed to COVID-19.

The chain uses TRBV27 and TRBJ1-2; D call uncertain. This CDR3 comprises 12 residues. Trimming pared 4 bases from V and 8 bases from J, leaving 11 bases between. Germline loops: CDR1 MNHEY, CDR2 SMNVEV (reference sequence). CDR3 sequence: CASSSAGTGYTF. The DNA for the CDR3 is TGTGCCAGCAGTTCGGCAGGAACCGGCTACACCTTC.

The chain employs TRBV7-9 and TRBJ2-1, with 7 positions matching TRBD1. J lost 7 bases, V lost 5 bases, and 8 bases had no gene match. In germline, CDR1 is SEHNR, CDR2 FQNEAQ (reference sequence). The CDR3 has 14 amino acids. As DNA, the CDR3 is TGTGCCAGCAGCCCTGGGACAGCAGCAAATGAGCAGTTCTTC. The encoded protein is CASSPGTAANEQFF.

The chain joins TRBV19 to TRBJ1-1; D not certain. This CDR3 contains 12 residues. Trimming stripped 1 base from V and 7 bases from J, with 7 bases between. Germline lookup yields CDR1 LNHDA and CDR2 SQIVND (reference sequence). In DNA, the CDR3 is TGTGCCAGTAGTATAGGGAGGATTGAAGCTTTCTTT. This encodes CASSIGRIEAFF.

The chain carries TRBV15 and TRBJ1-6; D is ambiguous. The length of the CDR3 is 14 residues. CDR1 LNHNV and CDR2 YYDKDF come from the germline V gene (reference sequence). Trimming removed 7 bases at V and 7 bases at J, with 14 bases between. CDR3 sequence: CATKTGIGNSPLHF. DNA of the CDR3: TGTGCCACCAAAACGGGGATAGGGAATTCACCCCTCCACTTT.

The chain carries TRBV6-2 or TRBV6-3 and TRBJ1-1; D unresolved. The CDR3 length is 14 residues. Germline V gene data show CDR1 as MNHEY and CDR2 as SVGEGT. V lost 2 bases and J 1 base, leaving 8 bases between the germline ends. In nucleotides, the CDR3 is TGTGCCAGCAGTTACGCGTTCCGGAACACTGAAGCTTTCTTT. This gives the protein CASSYAFRNTEAFF.

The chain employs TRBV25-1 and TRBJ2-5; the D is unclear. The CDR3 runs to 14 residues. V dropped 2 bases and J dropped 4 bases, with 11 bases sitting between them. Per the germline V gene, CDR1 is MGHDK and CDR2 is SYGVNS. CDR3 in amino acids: CASSEARFIETQYF. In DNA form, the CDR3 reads TGTGCCAGCAGTGAAGCTAGGTTCATAGAGACCCAGTACTTC. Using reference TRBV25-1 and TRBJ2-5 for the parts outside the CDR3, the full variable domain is EADIYQTPRYLVIGTGKKITLECSQTMGHDKMYWYQQDPGMELHLIHYSYGVNSTEKGDLSSESTVSRIRTEHFPLTLESARPSHTSQYLCASSEARFIETQYFGPGTRLLVL.

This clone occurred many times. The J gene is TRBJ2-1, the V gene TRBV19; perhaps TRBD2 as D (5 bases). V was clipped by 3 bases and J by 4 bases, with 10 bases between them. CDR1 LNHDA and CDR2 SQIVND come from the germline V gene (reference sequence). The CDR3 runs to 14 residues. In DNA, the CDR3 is TGTGCCAGTAGTATGGGGAGCGGTTACAATGAGCAGTTCTTC. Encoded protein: CASSMGSGYNEQFF.

The CDR3 nucleotides are TGTGCTAGTGGTTTGACCGGGACACAAGGCAAGCCCCAGCATTTT. This gives the protein CASGLTGTQGKPQHF. This chain uses TRBV12-5 with TRBJ1-5; tentative D call: TRBD1 (6 bases). CDR3 size: 15 residues. Trimming removed 2 bases from V and 8 bases from J, with 16 bases in between. CDR1 is LGHNT, CDR2 FRNRAP, per germline.

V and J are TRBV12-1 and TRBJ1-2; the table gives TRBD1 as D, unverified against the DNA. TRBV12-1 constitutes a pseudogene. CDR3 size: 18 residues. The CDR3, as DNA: TGTGCCAGCAGCTTTGCGCATAGGACAGGACACCCTAACTATGGCTACACCTTC. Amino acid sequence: CASSFAHRTGHPNYGYTF.

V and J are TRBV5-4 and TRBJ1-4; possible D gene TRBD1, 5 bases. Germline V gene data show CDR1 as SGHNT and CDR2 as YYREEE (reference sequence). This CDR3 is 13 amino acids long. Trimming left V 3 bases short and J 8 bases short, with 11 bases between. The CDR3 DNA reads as TGTGCCAGCAGCTCAAAACAGGAGGAAAAACTGTTTTTT. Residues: CASSSKQEEKLFF.

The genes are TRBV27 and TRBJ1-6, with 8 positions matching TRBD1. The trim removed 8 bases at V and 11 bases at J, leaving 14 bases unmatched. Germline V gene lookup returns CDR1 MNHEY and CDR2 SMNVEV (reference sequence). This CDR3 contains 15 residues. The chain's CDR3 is CASGAAGTGYPPLHF. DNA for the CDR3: TGTGCCAGCGGTGCTGCCGGGACAGGCTATCCACCCCTCCACTTT.

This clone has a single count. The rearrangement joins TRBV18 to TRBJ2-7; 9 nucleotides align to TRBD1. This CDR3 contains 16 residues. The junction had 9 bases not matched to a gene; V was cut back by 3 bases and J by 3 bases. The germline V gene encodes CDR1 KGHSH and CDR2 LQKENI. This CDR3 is CASSPRQGVAHYEQYF. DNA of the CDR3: TGTGCCAGCTCACCTAGACAGGGGGTGGCCCACTACGAGCAGTACTTC.

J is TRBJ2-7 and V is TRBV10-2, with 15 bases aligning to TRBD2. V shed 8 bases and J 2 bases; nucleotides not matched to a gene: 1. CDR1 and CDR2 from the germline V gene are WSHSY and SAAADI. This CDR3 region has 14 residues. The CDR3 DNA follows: TGCGCCAGCCGGACTAGCGGGGGGGCCTACGAGCAGTACTTC. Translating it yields CASRTSGGAYEQYF.

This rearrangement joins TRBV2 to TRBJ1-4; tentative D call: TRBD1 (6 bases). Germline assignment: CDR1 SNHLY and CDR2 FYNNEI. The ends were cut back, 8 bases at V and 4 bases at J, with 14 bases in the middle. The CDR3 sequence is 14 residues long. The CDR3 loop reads CASRSRGFNEKLFF. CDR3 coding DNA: TGTGCCAGCCGTTCTAGGGGGTTTAATGAAAAACTGTTTTTT.

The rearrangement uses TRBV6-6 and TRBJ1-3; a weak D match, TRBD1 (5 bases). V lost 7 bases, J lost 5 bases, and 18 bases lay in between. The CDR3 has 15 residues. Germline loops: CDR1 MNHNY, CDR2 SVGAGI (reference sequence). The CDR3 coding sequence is TGTGCCAGCACTCCCGCGCGGGGGTTAAGAAACACCATATATTTT. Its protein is CASTPARGLRNTIYF.

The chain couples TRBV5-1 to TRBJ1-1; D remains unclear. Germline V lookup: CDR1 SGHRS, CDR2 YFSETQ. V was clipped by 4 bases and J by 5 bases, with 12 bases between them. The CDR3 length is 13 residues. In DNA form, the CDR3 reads TGCGCCAGCAGCCCTCAGGTTGAGACTGAAGCTTTCTTT. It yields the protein CASSPQVETEAFF.

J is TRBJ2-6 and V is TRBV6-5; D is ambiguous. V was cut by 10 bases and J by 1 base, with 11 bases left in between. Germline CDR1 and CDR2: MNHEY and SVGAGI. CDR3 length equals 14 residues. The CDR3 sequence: CATAGYSGANVLTF. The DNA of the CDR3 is TGTGCCACCGCCGGTTATTCTGGGGCCAACGTCCTGACTTTC.

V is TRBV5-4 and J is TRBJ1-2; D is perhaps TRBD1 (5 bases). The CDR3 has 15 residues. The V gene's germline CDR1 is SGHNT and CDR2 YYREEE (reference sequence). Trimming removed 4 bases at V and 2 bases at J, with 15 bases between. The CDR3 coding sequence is TGTGCCAGCAGCCTCCTGGACACGTCCAACTATGGCTACACCTTC. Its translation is CASSLLDTSNYGYTF.

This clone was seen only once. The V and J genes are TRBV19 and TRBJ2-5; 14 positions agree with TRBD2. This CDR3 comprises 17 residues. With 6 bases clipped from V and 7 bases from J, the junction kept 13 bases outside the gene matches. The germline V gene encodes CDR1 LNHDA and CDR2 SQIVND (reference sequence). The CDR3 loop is CASSPGGLAGDPRTQYF. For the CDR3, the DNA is TGTGCCAGTAGCCCAGGGGGACTAGCGGGGGATCCCCGGACCCAGTACTTC.

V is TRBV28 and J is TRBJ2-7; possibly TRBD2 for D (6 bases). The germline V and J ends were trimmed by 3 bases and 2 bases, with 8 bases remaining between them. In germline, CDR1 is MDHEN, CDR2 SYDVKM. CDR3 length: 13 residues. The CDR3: CASSLGGPYEQYF. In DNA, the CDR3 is TGTGCCAGCAGTTTGGGGGGACCCTACGAGCAGTACTTC.

The CDR3 DNA is TGTGCCAGCAGTTACTTAACAGGAAGAAATCAGCCCCAGCATTTT. Translating gives CASSYLTGRNQPQHF. The rearrangement uses TRBV6-6 and TRBJ1-5; possibly TRBD1 for D (5 bases). Germline CDR1 reads MNHNY; CDR2 reads SVGAGI (reference sequence). V was cut by 1 base and J by 4 bases, with 11 bases left in between. The length of the CDR3 is 15 residues.

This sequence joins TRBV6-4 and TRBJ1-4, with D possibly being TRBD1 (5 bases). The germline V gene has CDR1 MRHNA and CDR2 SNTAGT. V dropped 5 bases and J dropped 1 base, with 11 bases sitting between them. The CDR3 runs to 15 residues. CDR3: CASSHTGVTNEKLFF. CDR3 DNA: TGTGCCAGCAGTCACACGGGGGTAACTAATGAAAAACTGTTTTTT.

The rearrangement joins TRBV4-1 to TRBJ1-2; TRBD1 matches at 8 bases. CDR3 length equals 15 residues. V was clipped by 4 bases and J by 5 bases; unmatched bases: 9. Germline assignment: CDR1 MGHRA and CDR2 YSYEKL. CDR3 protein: CASSPSGQGSYGYTF. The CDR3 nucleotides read TGCGCCAGCAGCCCAAGTGGACAGGGAAGTTATGGCTACACCTTC.

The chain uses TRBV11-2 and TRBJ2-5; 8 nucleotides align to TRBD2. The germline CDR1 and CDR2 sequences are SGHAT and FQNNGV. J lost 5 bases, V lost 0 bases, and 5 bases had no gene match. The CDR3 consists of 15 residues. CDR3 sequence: CASSLEGLAGETQYF. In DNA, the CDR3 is TGTGCCAGCAGCTTAGAAGGGCTAGCGGGCGAGACCCAGTACTTC. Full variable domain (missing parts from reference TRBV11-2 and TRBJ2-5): EAGVAQSPRYKIIEKRQSVAFWCNPISGHATLYWYQQILGQGPKLLIQFQNNGVVDDSQLPKDRFSAERLKGVDSTLKIQPAKLEDSAVYLCASSLEGLAGETQYFGPGTRLLVL.

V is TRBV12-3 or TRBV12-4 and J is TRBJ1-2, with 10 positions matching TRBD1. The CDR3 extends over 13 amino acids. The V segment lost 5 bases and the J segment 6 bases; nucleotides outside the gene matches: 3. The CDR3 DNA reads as TGTGCCAGCAGTGGGACAGGGGCTGATGGCTACACCTTC. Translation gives CASSGTGADGYTF.

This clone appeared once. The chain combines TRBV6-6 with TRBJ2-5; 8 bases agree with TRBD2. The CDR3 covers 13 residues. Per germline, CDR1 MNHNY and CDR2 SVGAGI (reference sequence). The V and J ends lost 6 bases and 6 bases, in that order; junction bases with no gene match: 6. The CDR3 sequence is CASSLGGGQTQYF. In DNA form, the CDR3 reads TGTGCCAGCAGCCTGGGCGGGGGGCAGACCCAGTACTTC.

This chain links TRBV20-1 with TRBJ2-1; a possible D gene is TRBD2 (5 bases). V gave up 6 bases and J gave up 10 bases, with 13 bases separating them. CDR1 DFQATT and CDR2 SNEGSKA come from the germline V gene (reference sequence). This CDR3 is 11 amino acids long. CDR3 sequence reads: CSATRAWEQFF. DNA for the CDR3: TGCAGTGCAACTAGGGCTTGGGAGCAGTTCTTC.

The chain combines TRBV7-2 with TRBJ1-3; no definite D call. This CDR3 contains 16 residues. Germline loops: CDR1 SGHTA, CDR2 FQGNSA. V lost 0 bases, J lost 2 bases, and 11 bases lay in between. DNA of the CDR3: TGTGCCAGCAGCTTAGCAACTCCGTCGGCTGGAAACACCATATATTTT. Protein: CASSLATPSAGNTIYF.

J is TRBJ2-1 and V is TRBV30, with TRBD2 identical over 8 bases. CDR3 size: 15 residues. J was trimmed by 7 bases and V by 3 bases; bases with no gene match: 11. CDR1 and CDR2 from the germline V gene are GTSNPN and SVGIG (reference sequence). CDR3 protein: CAWRGGTSFLNEQFF. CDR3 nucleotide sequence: TGTGCCTGGAGAGGAGGGACTAGTTTTTTAAATGAGCAGTTCTTC.

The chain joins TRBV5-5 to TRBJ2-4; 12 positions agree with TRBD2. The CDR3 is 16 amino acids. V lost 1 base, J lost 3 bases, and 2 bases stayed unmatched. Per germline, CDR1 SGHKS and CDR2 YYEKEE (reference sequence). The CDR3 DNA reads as TGTGCCAGCAGCTTGTCTAGCGGGAGGGACAAAAACATTCAGTACTTC. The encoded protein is CASSLSSGRDKNIQYF.